This TCR beta chain originates from a study of T-cell reconstitution after alpha-beta-depleted transplantation in children (dated by TCRdb to the mid-2010s). Regarding the complete study: T-cell immune reconstitution after TCRalphabeta/CD19-depleted allogeneic hematopoietic cell transplantation in children was quantitatively tracked in the study by means of TCR repertoire profiling. Overall study results and their limits: Hyperexpanded clone frequencies declined over subsequent months; after one year, T-cell counts and TCRbeta diversity were mostly attributed to newly produced T cells. The apparently early alphabetaT-cell count recovery about two months after transplant was reportedly dependent on only several hundred rapidly expanded clones derived from non-depleted graft cells. The high TCRbeta diversity at day 60 in some patients was ascribed to recipient T cells and intrathymic progenitors that had survived conditioning.

The library was obtained by PCR. The run used an Illumina HiSeq 2500. TCR libraries were prepared with molecular barcoding, using unique molecular identifiers to normalize TCRbeta repertoire quantification. TCRdb reprocessed the public reads (quality trimming at Q25 with fastp, clone calling with MiXCR) and kept in-frame beta chains. CDR3 protein sequences are deduplicated, and each keeps its most common genes and DNA. The sample includes a few hundred thousand distinct CDR3 sequences, with approximately 41% observed a single time. 27% of the sample rests with the top ten. CDR1 and CDR2 were assigned from the germline V gene as MDHEN and SYDVKM. Trimming removed 3 bases from V and 0 bases from J, leaving 10 bases between the germline ends. The CDR3 starts with the cysteine, ends with the phenylalanine, and has 15 residues. CDR3 DNA is the only sequence kept; it has 45 bases, read in frame from the first base.

The treatment or condition label here, explained by the study, means: allogeneic hematopoietic cell transplantation with graft depleted of TCRalphabeta T cells and CD19 B cells. Transplant recipients were children who received TCRalphabeta/CD19-depleted allogeneic hematopoietic cell grafts. Comment on this clonotype: Its antigen remains undetermined. Per-base quality was not reported, and no clone a single base away is much larger than it.

The sequence came from a girl under 10 years old with aplastic anemia, due to receive a stem cell transplant. This sample comprised PBMCs, obtained before TCRalphabeta/CD19-depleted stem cell transplant. The rearrangement joined TRBV28 to TRBJ2-3; the D segment may tentatively be TRBD1 or TRBD2, each giving 5 matched bases. The nucleotides are TGTGCCAGCAGTTTTTCGGGACCTAGCACAGATACGCAGTATTTT. The translation is CASSFSGPSTDTQYF. The variable domain in full, with residues beyond the CDR3 obtained from the reference TRBV28 and TRBJ2-3 genes, is DVKVTQSSRYLVKRTGEKVFLECVQDMDHENMFWYRQDPGLGLRLIYFSYDVKMKEKGDIPEGYSVSREKKERFSLILESASTNQTSMYLCASSFSGPSTDTQYFGPGTRLTVL.